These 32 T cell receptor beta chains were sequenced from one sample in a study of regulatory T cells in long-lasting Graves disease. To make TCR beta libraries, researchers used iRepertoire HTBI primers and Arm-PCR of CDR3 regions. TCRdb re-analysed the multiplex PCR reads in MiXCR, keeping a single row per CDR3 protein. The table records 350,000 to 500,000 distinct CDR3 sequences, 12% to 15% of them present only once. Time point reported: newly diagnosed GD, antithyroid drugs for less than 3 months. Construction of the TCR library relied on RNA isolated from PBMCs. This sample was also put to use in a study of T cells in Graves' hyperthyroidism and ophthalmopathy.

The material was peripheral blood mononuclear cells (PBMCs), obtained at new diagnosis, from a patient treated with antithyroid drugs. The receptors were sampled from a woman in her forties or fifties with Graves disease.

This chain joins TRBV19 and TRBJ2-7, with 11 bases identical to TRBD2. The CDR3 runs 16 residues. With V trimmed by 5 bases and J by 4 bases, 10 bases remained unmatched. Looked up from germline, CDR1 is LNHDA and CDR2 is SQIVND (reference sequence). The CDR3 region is CASSQGLAEYPYEQYF. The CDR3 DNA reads TGTGCCAGTAGTCAGGGACTAGCGGAATACCCTTACGAGCAGTACTTC.

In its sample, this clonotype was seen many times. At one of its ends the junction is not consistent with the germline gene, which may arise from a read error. This CDR3 reads CASTQGPVASKVF. DNA for the CDR3: TGTGCCAGCACCCAAGGCCCTGTGGCCTCGAAGGTCTTC. The chain combines TRBV7-9 with TRBJ2-1, with unresolved D. CDR1 SEHNR and CDR2 FQNEAQ come from the germline V gene (reference sequence). The CDR3 consists of 13 residues.

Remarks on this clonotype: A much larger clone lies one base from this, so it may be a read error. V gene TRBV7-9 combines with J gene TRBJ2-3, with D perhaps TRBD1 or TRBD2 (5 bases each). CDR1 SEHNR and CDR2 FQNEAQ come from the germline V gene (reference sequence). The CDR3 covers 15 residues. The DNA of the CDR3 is TGTACCAGCTCACCAACTAGAGGGGGCACAGATACGCAGTATTTT. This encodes CTSSPTRGGTDTQYF.

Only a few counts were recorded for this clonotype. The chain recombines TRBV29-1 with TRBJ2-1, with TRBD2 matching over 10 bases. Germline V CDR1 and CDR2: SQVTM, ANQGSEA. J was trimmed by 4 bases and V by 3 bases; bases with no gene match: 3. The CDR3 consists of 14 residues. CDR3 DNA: TGCAGCGTTGACAGGACTAGCGGATACAATGAGCAGTTCTTC. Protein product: CSVDRTSGYNEQFF.

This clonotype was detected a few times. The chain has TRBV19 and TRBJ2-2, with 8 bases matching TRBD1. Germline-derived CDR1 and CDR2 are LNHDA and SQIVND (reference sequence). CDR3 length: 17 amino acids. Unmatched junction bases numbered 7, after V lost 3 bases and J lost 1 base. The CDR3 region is CASSIYGGTGNTGELFF. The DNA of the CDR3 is TGTGCCAGTAGTATCTATGGGGGGACAGGGAACACCGGGGAGCTGTTTTTT.

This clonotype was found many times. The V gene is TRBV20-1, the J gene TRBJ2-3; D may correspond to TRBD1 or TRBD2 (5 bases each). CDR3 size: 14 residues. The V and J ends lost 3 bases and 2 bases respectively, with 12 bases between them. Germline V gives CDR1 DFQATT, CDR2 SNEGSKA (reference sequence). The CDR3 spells CSARRGLNTDTQYF. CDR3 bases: TGCAGTGCTAGGAGGGGCCTAAACACAGATACGCAGTATTTT.

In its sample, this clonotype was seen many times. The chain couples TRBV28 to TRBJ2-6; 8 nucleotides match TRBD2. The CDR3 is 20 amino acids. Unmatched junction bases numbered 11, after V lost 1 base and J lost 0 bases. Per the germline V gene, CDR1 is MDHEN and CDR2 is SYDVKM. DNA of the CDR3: TGTGCCAGCAGTTTATCGGTAGGACGGCTAGCGGGCTCTGGGGCCAACGTCCTGACTTTC. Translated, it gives CASSLSVGRLAGSGANVLTF.

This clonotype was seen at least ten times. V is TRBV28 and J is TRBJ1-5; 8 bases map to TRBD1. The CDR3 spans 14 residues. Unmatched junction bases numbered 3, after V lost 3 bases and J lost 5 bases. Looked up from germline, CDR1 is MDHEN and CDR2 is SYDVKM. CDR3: CASSLTGEDQPQHF. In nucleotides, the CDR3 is TGTGCCAGCAGTTTGACAGGGGAGGATCAGCCCCAGCATTTT.

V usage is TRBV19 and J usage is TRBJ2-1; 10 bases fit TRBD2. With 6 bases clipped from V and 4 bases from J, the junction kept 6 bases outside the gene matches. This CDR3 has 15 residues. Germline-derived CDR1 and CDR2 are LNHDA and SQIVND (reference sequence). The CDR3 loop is CASRPLAGAYNEQFF. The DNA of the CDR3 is TGTGCCAGTAGGCCCCTAGCGGGAGCATACAATGAGCAGTTCTTC.

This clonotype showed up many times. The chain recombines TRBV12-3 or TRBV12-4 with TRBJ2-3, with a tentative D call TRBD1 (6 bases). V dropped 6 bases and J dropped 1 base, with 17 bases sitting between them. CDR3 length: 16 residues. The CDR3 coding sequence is TGTGCCAGCAGCGCTCATGGAAAGGGGGGCACAGATACGCAGTATTTT. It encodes CASSAHGKGGTDTQYF.

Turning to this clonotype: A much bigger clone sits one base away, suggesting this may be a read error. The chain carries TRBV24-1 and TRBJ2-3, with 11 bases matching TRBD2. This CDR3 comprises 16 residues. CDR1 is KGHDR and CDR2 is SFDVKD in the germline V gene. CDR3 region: CATSDQTSGAGDMQYF. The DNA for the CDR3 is TGTGCCACCAGTGATCAGACTAGCGGGGCAGGAGATATGCAGTATTTT.

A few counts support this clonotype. The CDR3 is CASSLGVGGVRADTQYF. CDR3 coding DNA: TGCGCCAGCAGCTTGGGAGTTGGAGGCGTTCGCGCAGATACGCAGTATTTT. V is TRBV5-1 and J is TRBJ2-3, with a possible D match to TRBD2 (5 bases). With 0 bases removed from V and 4 bases from J, the gap between germline ends came to 18 bases. The CDR3 is 17 amino acids. CDR1 is SGHRS and CDR2 is YFSETQ in the germline V gene.

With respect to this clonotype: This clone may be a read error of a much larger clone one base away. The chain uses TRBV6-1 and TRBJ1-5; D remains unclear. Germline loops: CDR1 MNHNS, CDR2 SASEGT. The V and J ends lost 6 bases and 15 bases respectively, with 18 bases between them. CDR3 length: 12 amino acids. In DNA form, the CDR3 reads TGTGCCAGCAGGGCGGCGGGAGGTGAACGGCATTTT. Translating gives CASRAAGGERHF.

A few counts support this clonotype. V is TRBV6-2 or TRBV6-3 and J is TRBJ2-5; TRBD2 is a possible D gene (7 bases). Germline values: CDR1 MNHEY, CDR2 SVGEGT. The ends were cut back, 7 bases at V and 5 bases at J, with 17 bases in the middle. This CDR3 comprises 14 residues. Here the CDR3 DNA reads TGTGCCAGCAACCCTGGGGGGGGCGTCGAGACCCAGTACTTC. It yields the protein CASNPGGGVETQYF.

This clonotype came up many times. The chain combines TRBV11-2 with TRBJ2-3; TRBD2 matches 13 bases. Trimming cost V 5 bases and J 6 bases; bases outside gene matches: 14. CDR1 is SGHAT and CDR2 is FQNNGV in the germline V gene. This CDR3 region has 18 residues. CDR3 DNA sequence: TGTGCCAGCAGCCTCTCGGGACTAGCGGGGCGCCGTGGGGATACGCAGTATTTT. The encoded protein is CASSLSGLAGRRGDTQYF.

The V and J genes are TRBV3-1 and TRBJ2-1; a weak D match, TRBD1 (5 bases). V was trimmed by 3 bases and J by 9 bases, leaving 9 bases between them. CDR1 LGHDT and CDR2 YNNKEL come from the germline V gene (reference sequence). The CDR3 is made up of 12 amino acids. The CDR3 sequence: CASSHRVSEQFF. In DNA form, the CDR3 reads TGTGCCAGCAGCCACAGGGTCAGTGAGCAGTTCTTC.

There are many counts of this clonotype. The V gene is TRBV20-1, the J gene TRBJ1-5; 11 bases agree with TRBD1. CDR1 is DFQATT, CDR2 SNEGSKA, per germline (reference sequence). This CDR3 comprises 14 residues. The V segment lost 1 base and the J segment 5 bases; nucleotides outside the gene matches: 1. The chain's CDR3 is CSARGTGGYQPQHF. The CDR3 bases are TGCAGTGCTAGAGGGACAGGGGGCTATCAGCCCCAGCATTTT.

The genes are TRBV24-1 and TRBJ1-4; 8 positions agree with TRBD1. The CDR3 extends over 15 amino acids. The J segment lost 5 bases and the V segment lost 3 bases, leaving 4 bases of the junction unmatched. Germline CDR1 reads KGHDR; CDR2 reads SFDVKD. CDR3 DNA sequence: TGTGCCACCAGTGATCGGACAGGGCCAAATGAAAAACTGTTTTTT. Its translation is CATSDRTGPNEKLFF.

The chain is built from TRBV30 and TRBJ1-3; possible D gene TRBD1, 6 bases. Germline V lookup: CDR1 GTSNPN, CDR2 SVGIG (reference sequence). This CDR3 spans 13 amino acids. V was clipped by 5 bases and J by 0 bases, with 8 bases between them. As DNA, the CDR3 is TGTGCCTGGGGACAGAACTCTGGAAACACCATATATTTT. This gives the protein CAWGQNSGNTIYF.

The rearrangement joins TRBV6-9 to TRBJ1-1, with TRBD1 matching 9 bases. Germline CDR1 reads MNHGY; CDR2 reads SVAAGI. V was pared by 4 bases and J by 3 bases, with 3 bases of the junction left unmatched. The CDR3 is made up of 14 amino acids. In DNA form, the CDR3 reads TGTGCCAGCAGTTCTCGGACAGGGGACACTGAAGCTTTCTTT. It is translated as CASSSRTGDTEAFF.

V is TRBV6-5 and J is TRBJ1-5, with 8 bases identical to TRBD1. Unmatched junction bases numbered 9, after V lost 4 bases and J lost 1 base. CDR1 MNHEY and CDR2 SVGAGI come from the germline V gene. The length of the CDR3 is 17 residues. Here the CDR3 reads CASSSQGGNGSNQPQHF. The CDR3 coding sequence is TGTGCCAGCAGTTCACAGGGGGGGAACGGCAGCAATCAGCCCCAGCATTTT.

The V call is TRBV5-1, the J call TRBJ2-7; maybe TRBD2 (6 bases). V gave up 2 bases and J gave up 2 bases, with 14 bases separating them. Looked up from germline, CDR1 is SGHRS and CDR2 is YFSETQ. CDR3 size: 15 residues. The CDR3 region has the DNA TGCGCCAGCAGCTTACTAGCCCACGGCGCCTACGAGCAGTACTTC. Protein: CASSLLAHGAYEQYF.

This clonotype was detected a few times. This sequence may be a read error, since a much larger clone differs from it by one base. The CDR3 DNA reads as TGCAGCGTTGAACTCGTAGAGACCCAGTACTTC. It translates to CSVELVETQYF. The chain has TRBV29-1 and TRBJ2-5; D remains ambiguous. Trimming left V 2 bases short and J 4 bases short, with 5 bases between. This CDR3 is built from 11 residues. Germline V gene data show CDR1 as SQVTM and CDR2 as ANQGSEA.

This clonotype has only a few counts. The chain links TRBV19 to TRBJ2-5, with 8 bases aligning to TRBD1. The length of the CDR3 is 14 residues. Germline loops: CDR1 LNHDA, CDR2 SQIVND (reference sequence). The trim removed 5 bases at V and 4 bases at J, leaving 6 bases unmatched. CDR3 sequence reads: CASSVDRGGETQYF. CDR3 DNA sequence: TGTGCCAGTAGTGTCGACAGGGGCGGAGAGACCCAGTACTTC.

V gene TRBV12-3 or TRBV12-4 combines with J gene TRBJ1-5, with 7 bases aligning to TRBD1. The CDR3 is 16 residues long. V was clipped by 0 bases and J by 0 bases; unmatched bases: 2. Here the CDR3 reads CASSLAGDSSNQPQHF. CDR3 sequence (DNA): TGTGCCAGCAGTTTAGCGGGGGACAGTAGCAATCAGCCCCAGCATTTT.

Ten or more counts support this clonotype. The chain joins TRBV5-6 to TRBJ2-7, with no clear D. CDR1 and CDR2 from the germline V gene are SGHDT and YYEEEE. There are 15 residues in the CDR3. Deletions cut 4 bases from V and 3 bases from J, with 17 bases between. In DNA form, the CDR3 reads TGTGCCAGCAGCATCTCTGTGGGGTTTGGCTACGAGCAGTACTTC. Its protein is CASSISVGFGYEQYF.

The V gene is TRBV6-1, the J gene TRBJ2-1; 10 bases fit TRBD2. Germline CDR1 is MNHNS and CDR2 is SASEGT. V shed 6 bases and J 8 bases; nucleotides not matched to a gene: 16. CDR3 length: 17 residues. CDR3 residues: CASSPPPLAGVVYEQFF. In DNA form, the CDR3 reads TGTGCCAGCAGCCCCCCCCCTCTAGCGGGAGTAGTGTATGAGCAGTTCTTC.

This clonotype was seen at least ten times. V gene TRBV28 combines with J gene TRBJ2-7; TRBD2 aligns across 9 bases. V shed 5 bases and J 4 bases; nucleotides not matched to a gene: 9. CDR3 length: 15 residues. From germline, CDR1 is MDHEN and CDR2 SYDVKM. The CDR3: CASSGTSPFAYEQYF. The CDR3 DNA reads TGTGCCAGCAGTGGGACTAGCCCTTTTGCATACGAGCAGTACTTC. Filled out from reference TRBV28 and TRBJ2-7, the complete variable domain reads DVKVTQSSRYLVKRTGEKVFLECVQDMDHENMFWYRQDPGLGLRLIYFSYDVKMKEKGDIPEGYSVSREKKERFSLILESASTNQTSMYLCASSGTSPFAYEQYFGPGTRLTVT.

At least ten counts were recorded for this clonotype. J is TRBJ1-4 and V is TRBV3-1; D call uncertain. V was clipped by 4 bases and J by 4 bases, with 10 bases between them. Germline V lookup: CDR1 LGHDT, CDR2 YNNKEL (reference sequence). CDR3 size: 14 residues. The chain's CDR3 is CASSPSDFNEKLFF. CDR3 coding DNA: TGTGCCAGCAGCCCCTCGGATTTTAATGAAAAACTGTTTTTT.

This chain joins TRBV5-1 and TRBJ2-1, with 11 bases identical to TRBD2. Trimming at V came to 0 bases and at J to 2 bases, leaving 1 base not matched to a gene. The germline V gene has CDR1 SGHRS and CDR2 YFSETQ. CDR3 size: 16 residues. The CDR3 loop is CASSLETSGTYNEQFF. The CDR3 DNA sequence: TGCGCCAGCAGCTTGGAGACTAGCGGGACCTACAATGAGCAGTTCTTC.

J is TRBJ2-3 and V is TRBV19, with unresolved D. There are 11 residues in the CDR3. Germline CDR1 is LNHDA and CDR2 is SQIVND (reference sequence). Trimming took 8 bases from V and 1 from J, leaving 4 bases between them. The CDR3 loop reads CASARTDTQYF. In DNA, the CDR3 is TGTGCCAGTGCCCGCACAGATACGCAGTATTTT.

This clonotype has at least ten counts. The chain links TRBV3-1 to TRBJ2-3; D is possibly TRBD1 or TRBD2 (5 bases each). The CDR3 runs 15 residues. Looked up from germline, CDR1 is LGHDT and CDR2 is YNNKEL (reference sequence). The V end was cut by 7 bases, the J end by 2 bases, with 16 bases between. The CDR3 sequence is CASTHSGGVTDTQYF. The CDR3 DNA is TGTGCCAGCACCCATTCTGGGGGAGTCACAGATACGCAGTATTTT.